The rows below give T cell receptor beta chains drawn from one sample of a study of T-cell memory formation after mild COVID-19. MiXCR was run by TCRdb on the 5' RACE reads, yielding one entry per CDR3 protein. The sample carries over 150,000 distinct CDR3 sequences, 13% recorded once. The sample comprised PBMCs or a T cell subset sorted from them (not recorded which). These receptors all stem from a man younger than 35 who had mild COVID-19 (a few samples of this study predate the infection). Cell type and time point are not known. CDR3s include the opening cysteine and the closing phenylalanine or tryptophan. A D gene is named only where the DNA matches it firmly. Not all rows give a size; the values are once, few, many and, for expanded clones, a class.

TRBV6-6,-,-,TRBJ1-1,TGTGCCAGCAGTTACCCTGGTTTGCTGGACGCTGAAGCTTTCTTT,CASSYPGLLDAEAFF
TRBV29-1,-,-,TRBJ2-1,TGCAGCGTTGAAGAGGCGTCCCCACCGTACAATGAGCAGTTCTTC,CSVEEASPPYNEQFF
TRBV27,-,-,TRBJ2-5,TGTGCCAGCAGCAGAACCCAGGGCTGGCCAGAGACCCAGTACTTC,CASSRTQGWPETQYF
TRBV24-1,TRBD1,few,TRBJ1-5,TGTGCCAAGACAGGGGATCAGCCCCAGCATTTT,CAKTGDQPQHF
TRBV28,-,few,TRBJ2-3,TGTGCCAGCAGCCGAAGTACGGGCGCCACAGATACGCAGTATTTT,CASSRSTGATDTQYF
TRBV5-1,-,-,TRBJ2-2,TGCGCCAGCAGCAAAGACGCCGGGGAGCTGTTTTTT,CASSKDAGELFF
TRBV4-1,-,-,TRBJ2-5,TGCGCCAGCAGCCAAGAGGGAGCGGGCGGGACCCAGTACTTC,CASSQEGAGGTQYF
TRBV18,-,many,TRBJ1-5,TGTGCCAGCTCACCAGGGGGAGATCAGCCCCAGCATTTT,CASSPGGDQPQHF
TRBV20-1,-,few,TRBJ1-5,TGCAGTGCTAGTTTGGGCCAAAGCAATCAGCCCCAGCATTTT,CSASLGQSNQPQHF
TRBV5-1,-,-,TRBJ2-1,TGCGCCAGCAGCCTAGGGACTTTCGCCTACAATGAGCAGTTCTTC,CASSLGTFAYNEQFF
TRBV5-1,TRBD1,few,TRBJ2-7,TGCGCCAGCAGCTTGAGGGGGCCAAGCGAGCAGTACTTC,CASSLRGPSEQYF
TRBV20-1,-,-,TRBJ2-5,TGCAGTGCAAGAAGGGATTTACAAGAGACCCAGTACTTC,CSARRDLQETQYF
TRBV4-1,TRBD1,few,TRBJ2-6,TGCGCCAGCAGCCAAGGGAGACAGGGGGCATCTGGGGCCAACGTCCTGACTTTC,CASSQGRQGASGANVLTF
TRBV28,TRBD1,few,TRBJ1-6,TGTGCCAGCAGGGTAAAGCAGGGGGGAAATTCACCCCTCCACTTT,CASRVKQGGNSPLHF
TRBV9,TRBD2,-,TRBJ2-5,TGTGCCAGCAGCGGATCACCGGGACTAACAGAGACCCAGTACTTC,CASSGSPGLTETQYF
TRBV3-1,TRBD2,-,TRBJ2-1,TGTGCCAGCAGCCAAGAGAGCGGGGTGGCGGATGAGCAGTTCTTC,CASSQESGVADEQFF
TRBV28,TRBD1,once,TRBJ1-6,TGTGCCAGCAGGGATTCTGGGACAGCGTATAATTCACCCCTCCACTTT,CASRDSGTAYNSPLHF
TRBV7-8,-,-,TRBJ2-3,TGTGCCAGCAGCTTAAATCGGGCTACCCCCCAAGATACGCAGTATTTT,CASSLNRATPQDTQYF
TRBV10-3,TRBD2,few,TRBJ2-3,TGTGCCATCCGGAGACTAGCGGGCACAGATACGCAGTATTTT,CAIRRLAGTDTQYF
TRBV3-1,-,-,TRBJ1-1,TGTGCCAGCAGGGATACGACAGGCGTGGAAGCTTTCTTT,CASRDTTGVEAFF
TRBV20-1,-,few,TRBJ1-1,TGCAGTGCTAGAGATCCCTCCACAGGGAACACTGAAGCTTTCTTT,CSARDPSTGNTEAFF
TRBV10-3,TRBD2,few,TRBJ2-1,TGTGCCATCAGGGGGACTAGCGGGGGGTACAATGAGCAGTTCTTC,CAIRGTSGGYNEQFF
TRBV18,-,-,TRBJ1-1,TGTGCCAGCTCACCACAGGCGAACACTGAAGCTTTCTTT,CASSPQANTEAFF
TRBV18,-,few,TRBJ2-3,TGTGCCAGCTCACCGGCTTCAGATACGCAGTATTTT,CASSPASDTQYF
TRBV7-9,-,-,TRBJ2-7,TGTGCCACGGGAGGCCGGGGGGCCGTGGAGCAGTACTTC,CATGGRGAVEQYF
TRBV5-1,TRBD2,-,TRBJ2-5,TGCGCCAGCAATCAAGCGGGGGGACAAGAGACCCAGTACTTC,CASNQAGGQETQYF
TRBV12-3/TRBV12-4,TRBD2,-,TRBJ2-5,TGTGCCAGCAGTTCGACACTAGCGGGGGTAGCGGAGACCCAGTACTTC,CASSSTLAGVAETQYF
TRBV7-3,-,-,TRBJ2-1,TGTGCCAGCAGCTTTGTCCCCGGGGACAATGAGCAGTTCTTC,CASSFVPGDNEQFF
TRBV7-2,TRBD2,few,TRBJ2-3,TGTGCCAGCAGCTCAATGGTGGGTCCGGGACTAGCGGTAGATACGCAGTATTTT,CASSSMVGPGLAVDTQYF
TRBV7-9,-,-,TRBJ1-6,TGTGCCAGCAGCTTAGGACAGCGGAATAATTCACCCCTCCACTTT,CASSLGQRNNSPLHF
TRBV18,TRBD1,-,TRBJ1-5,TGTGCCAGCTCAGCCGGGACAGGGAAAGGACAGCCCCAGCATTTT,CASSAGTGKGQPQHF
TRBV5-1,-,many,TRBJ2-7,TGCGCCAGCAGCCCCTATGACGTTTCTTCCTACGAGCAGTACTTC,CASSPYDVSSYEQYF
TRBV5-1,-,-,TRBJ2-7,TGCGCCAGCAGCCCCCGCGGGACTGCCGTTACCGAGCAGTACTTC,CASSPRGTAVTEQYF
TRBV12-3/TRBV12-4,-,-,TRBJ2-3,TGTGCCAGCAGTTTGAAGAGCACGCAGTATTTT,CASSLKSTQYF
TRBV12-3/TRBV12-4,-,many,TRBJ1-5,TGTGCCAGCGGAGTCGGCGCCAGCAATCAGCCCCAGCATTTT,CASGVGASNQPQHF
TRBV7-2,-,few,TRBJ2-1,TGTGCCAGCAGCTCCTTTACCTCCTACAATGAGCAGTTCTTC,CASSSFTSYNEQFF
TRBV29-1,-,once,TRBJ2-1,TGCAGCGTGGGGGCTCTTGGGGCGTTCTTC,CSVGALGAFF
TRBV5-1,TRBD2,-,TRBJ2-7,TGCGCCAGCAGCCTAATAGCGGGGGGACCCTCCCGCGAGCAGTACTTC,CASSLIAGGPSREQYF
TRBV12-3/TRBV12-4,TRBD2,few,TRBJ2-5,TGTGCCAGCAGTGTAGCGGGGGGACGGGAGACCCAGTACTTC,CASSVAGGRETQYF
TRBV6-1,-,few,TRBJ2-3,TGTGCCAGCAGTGAAAGGGAGCGGCGCACAGATACGCAGTATTTT,CASSERERRTDTQYF
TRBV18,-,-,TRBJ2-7,TGTGCCAGCTCACCACCGGCGGGGCAGGAATTTTACGAGCAGTACTTC,CASSPPAGQEFYEQYF
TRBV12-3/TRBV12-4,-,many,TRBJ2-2,TGTGCCAGCAGTCTAACGGGGGCCGGGGAGCTGTTTTTT,CASSLTGAGELFF
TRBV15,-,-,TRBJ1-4,TGTGCCACGGGTCGAGAAAAACTGTTTTTT,CATGREKLFF
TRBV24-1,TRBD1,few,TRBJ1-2,TGTGCCACCAGTGAGCCAGGACAGGGTCGATCTGGCTACACCTTC,CATSEPGQGRSGYTF
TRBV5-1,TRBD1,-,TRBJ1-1,TGCGCCAGCTACCCGGACAGGGGCACTGAAGCTTTCTTT,CASYPDRGTEAFF
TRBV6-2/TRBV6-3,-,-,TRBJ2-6,TGTGCCAGCAGCCTCCCCCGGGCTAGAAACTCTGGGGCCAACGTCCTGACTTTC,CASSLPRARNSGANVLTF
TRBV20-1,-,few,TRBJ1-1,TGCAGTGCTAGGGCCCGGGGAGGCACTGAAGCTTTCTTT,CSARARGGTEAFF